Each of the 16 T cell receptor beta chains below was sequenced from the same sample in a study of radiation and T cells in renal cell carcinoma. Time point: blood 4 weeks post-SBRT, at nephrectomy. The sample's treatment: 15 Gy SBRT to primary tumor, nephrectomy 4 weeks later. This table comes from immunoSEQ multiplex PCR, and its TCRdb copy is limited to in-frame clones, with some not included. The sample records some 44,000 clones, 70% to 85% being singletons. Sample: blood, taken from a patient whose treatment included radiotherapy and nephrectomy. The receptors here all came from a woman in her seventies with renal cell carcinoma.

This clone was seen just once. V and J are TRBV6-1 and TRBJ1-4; no clear D. Per germline, CDR1 MNHNS and CDR2 SASEGT. This CDR3 has 14 residues. Trimming stripped 3 bases from V and 6 bases from J, with 11 bases between. DNA for the CDR3: TGTGCCAGCAGTGAGGAGGCACCCGATGAAAAACTGTTTTTT. Residues: CASSEEAPDEKLFF.

The V gene is TRBV5-1, the J gene TRBJ2-2, with D possibly being TRBD1 (5 bases). CDR3 length: 15 amino acids. Trimming removed 1 base from V and 2 bases from J, with 9 bases in between. Germline loops: CDR1 SGHRS, CDR2 YFSETQ. This CDR3 reads CASSLTRENTGELFF. As DNA, the CDR3 is TGCGCCAGCAGCTTGACCAGGGAAAACACCGGGGAGCTGTTTTTT.

The CDR3 here is CARFPGGRRSYEQYF. The CDR3 DNA sequence: TGTGCCAGGTTCCCCGGCGGTCGACGTTCCTACGAGCAGTACTTC. V gene TRBV6-4 combines with J gene TRBJ2-7; D unclear. The CDR3 runs to 15 residues. Germline assignment: CDR1 MRHNA and CDR2 SNTAGT. Trimming stripped 9 bases from V and 1 base from J, with 19 bases between.

This rearrangement joins TRBV6-7 to TRBJ1-3, with 8 nucleotides matching TRBD1. TRBV6-7 is an ORF for which the function is uncertain. The CDR3 contains 15 residues. The V segment lost 7 bases and the J segment 4 bases; nucleotides outside the gene matches: 9. CDR3 bases: TGTGCCAGCAAAGGACTCAGGGGGCGCGGAAACACCATATATTTT. Translated, it gives CASKGLRGRGNTIYF.

CDR3 DNA: TGTGCCAGCAGGGACAGGGTAGGGGAGACCCAGTACTTC. Translating it yields CASRDRVGETQYF. This chain links TRBV2 with TRBJ2-5, with 8 bases matching TRBD1. CDR3 length: 13 amino acids. In germline, CDR1 is SNHLY, CDR2 FYNNEI. V shed 6 bases, J shed 5 bases, and the junction held 5 bases outside the gene matches.

The rearrangement uses TRBV2 and TRBJ2-3; D is possibly TRBD1 or TRBD2 (5 bases each). The CDR3 is made up of 13 amino acids. The germline CDR1 and CDR2 sequences are SNHLY and FYNNEI. V lost 7 bases to trimming and J lost 6 bases, with 14 bases between them. CDR3 residues: CASIGAPRDTQYF. The CDR3 bases are TGTGCCAGCATCGGGGCCCCTCGGGATACGCAGTATTTT.

The V call is TRBV28, the J call TRBJ2-1, with 8 bases identical to TRBD2. Trimming took 5 bases from V and 7 from J; bases not matched to a gene: 10. Germline loops: CDR1 MDHEN, CDR2 SYDVKM. This CDR3 contains 15 residues. The CDR3 region is CASSPAGEISNEQFF. The CDR3 DNA reads as TGTGCCAGCAGTCCAGCGGGAGAGATTTCGAATGAGCAGTTCTTC.

This chain uses TRBV27 with TRBJ2-1, with D uncertain. Deletions cut 5 bases from V and 10 bases from J, with 3 bases between. This CDR3 has 9 amino acids. In germline, CDR1 is MNHEY, CDR2 SMNVEV (reference sequence). The CDR3 sequence is CASSEEQFF. The CDR3 region has the DNA TGTGCCAGCAGTGAAGAGCAGTTCTTC.

The CDR3 loop reads CASIPREGNQPQHF. CDR3 in DNA: TGTGCCAGCATTCCGAGGGAGGGAAATCAGCCCCAGCATTTT. The chain carries TRBV28 and TRBJ1-5; unclear D gene. The germline CDR1 and CDR2 sequences are MDHEN and SYDVKM. The V and J ends lost 7 bases and 4 bases respectively, with 14 bases between them. This CDR3 is 14 amino acids long.

This sequence joins TRBV27 and TRBJ1-4; D gene unclear. Trimming stripped 8 bases from V and 0 bases from J, with 10 bases between. The germline gives CDR1 MNHEY, CDR2 SMNVEV (reference sequence). This CDR3 spans 14 amino acids. DNA of the CDR3: TGTGCCAGCCCTATGGGTACAACTAATGAAAAACTGTTTTTT. Translated, it gives CASPMGTTNEKLFF.

J is TRBJ2-1 and V is TRBV11-3; 11 nucleotides match TRBD2. CDR3 length equals 17 residues. J gave up 6 bases and V 5 bases, and 12 bases lay outside the gene matches. CDR1 is SGHNT and CDR2 is YENEEA in the germline V gene. DNA of the CDR3: TGTGCCAGCAGCATCGGGACATCAGGACTAGCGGGCAATGAGCAGTTCTTC. This sequence encodes CASSIGTSGLAGNEQFF.

The chain joins TRBV19 to TRBJ1-5, with 10 bases lining up with TRBD1. V dropped 2 bases and J dropped 6; count of bases not matched to a gene: 16. The germline CDR1 and CDR2 sequences are LNHDA and SQIVND (reference sequence). The CDR3 has 19 amino acids. In DNA form, the CDR3 reads TGTGCCAGTAGTATATTCGGGGGGACAGGGGTAGGATCGGGTCAGCCCCAGCATTTT. Its translation is CASSIFGGTGVGSGQPQHF.

V gene TRBV5-4 combines with J gene TRBJ2-3; D not resolved. V dropped 2 bases and J dropped 2 bases, with 15 bases sitting between them. Germline V gives CDR1 SGHNT, CDR2 YYREEE (reference sequence). The CDR3 is 16 residues long. The CDR3: CASSFGAWASTDTQYF. In DNA, the CDR3 is TGTGCCAGCAGCTTCGGAGCGTGGGCCTCCACAGATACGCAGTATTTT. Together with reference TRBV5-4 and TRBJ2-3, the CDR3 gives the full variable domain: ETGVTQSPTHLIKTRGQQVTLRCSSQSGHNTVSWYQQALGQGPQFIFQYYREEENGRGNFPPRFSGLQFPNYSSELNVNALELDDSALYLCASSFGAWASTDTQYFGPGTRLTVL.

The rearrangement uses TRBV9 and TRBJ2-1; tentative D call: TRBD2 (6 bases). The V gene lost 0 bases and the J gene lost 9 bases, with 13 bases spanning the gap. The CDR3 is 14 residues long. Germline V gene lookup returns CDR1 SGDLS and CDR2 YYNGEE. The CDR3 region is CASSVAGEDAEQFF. DNA of the CDR3: TGTGCCAGCAGCGTAGCGGGAGAGGACGCTGAGCAGTTCTTC.

V and J are TRBV18 and TRBJ2-5; TRBD1 might be the D (6 bases). Germline V gene sequence: CDR1 KGHSH, CDR2 LQKENI. The CDR3 is 14 residues long. V was cut by 5 bases and J by 0 bases, with 10 bases left in between. The CDR3 DNA follows: TGTGCCAGCTCAATCCGGGACAACCAAGAGACCCAGTACTTC. It translates to CASSIRDNQETQYF.

The V gene is TRBV27, the J gene TRBJ2-5; tentatively, D is TRBD1 (5 bases). CDR1 MNHEY and CDR2 SMNVEV come from the germline V gene (reference sequence). Trimming stripped 7 bases from V and 1 base from J, with 13 bases between. The CDR3 is 14 residues long. CDR3 region: CASKTRDFQETQYF. CDR3 DNA: TGTGCCAGCAAAACCAGGGATTTCCAAGAGACCCAGTACTTC.